The following is a T cell receptor beta chain sequence with its context. TCRdb's table, derived via immunoSEQ multiplex PCR, lists solely in-frame clones and lacks some. The table lists around 67,000 clones, roughly nine tenths of them singletons. This CDR3 is built from 13 residues. Germline V gene data show CDR1 as SGHTA and CDR2 as FQGTGA. The V gene lost 4 bases and the J gene lost 4 bases, with 10 bases spanning the gap. This sample was included in a study of neoadjuvant anti-PD-1 for oral cavity cancer. Time point given: after neoadjuvant nivolumab, at surgical resection. This clonotype originated in a person aged 40-85 years with oral cavity squamous cell carcinoma. The chain has TRBV7-3 and TRBJ1-2, with D possibly TRBD1 on 6 matching bases. The sample was PBMCs, taken after nivolumab (anti-PD-1) treatment. CDR3 in DNA: TGTGCCAGCAGCTCCCAGGGGAGCTATGGCTACACCTTC. This sequence encodes CASSSQGSYGYTF.